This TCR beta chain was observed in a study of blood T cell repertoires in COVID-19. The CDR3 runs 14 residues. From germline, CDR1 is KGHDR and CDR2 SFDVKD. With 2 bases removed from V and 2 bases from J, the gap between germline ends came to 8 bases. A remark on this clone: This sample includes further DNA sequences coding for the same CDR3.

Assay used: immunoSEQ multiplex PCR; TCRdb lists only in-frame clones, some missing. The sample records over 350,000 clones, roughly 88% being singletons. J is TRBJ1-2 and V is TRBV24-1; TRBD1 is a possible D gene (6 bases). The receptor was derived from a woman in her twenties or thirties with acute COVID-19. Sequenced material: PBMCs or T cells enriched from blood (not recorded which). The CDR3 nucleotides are TGTGCCACCAGTGATTCCCAGGGGAACTATGGCTACACCTTC. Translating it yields CATSDSQGNYGYTF.